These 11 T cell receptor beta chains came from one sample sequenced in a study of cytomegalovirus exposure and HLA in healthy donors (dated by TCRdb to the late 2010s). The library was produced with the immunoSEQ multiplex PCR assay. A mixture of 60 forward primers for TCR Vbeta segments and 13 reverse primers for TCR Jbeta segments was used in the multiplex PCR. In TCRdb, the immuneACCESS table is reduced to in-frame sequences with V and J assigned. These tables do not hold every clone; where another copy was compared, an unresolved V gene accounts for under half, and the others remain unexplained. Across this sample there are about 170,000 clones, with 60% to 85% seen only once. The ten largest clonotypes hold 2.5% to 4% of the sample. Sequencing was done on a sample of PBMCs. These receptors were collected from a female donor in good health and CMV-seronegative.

CDR3 coding DNA: TGTGCCAGCAGCGGCGGGCTGGGGCGGGATGAGCAGTACTTC. It translates to CASSGGLGRDEQYF. V is TRBV4-2 and J is TRBJ2-7; tentative D call: TRBD2 (6 bases). Germline-derived CDR1 and CDR2 are LGHNA and YNFKEQ. This CDR3 spans 14 amino acids. V was shortened by 5 bases and J by 7 bases, with 18 bases between the two germline ends.

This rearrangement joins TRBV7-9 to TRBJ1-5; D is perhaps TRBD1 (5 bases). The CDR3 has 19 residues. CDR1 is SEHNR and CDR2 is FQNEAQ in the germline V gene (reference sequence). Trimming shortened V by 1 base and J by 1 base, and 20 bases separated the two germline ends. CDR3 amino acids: CASSLGIGTARGSNQPQHF. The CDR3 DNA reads TGTGCCAGCAGCTTAGGAATCGGTACGGCTCGGGGGAGCAATCAGCCCCAGCATTTT.

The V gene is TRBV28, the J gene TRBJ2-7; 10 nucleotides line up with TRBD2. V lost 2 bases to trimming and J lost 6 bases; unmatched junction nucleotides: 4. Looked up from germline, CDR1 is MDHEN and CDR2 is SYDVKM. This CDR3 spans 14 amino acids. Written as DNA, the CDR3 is TGTGCCAGCAGTTTAAAGCGGGGGGGCCGCGAGCAGTACTTC. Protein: CASSLKRGGREQYF.

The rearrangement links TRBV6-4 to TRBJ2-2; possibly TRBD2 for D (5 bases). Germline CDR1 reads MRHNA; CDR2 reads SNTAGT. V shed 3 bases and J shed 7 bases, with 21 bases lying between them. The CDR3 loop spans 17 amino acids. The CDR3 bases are TGTGCCAGCAGTGAAGGCCAGTCCGACCTGGGAGTCGGGGAGCTGTTTTTT. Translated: CASSEGQSDLGVGELFF.

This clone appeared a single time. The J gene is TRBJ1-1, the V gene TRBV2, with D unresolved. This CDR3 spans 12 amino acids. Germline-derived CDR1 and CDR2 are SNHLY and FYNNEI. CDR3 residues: CASAGSNTEAFF. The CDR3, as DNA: TGTGCTAGTGCAGGTTCGAACACTGAAGCTTTCTTT.

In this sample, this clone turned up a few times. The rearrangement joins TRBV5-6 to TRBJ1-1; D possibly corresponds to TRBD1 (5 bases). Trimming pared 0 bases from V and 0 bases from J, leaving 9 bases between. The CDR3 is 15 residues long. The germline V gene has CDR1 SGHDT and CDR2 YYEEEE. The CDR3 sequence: CASSLGQIMNTEAFF. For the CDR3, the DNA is TGTGCCAGCAGCTTGGGACAGATTATGAACACTGAAGCTTTCTTT.

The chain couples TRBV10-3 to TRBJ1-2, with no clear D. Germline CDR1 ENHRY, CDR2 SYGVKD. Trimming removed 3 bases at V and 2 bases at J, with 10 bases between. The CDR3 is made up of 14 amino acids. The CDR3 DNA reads TGTGCCATCAGTGACGGAGATTTCAACTATGGCTACACCTTC. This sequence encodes CAISDGDFNYGYTF.

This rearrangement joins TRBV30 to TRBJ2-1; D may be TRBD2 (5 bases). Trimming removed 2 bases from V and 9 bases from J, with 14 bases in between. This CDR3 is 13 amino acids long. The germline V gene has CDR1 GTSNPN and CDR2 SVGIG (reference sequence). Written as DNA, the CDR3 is TGTGCCTGGAGTCCGGGCGGGCCGGGTGAGCAGTTCTTC. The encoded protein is CAWSPGGPGEQFF. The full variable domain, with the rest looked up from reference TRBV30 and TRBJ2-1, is SQTIHQWPATLVQPVGSPLSLECTVEGTSNPNLYWYRQAAGRGLQLLFYSVGIGQISSEVPQNLSASRPQDRQFILSSKKLLLSDSGFYLCAWSPGGPGEQFFGPGTRLTVL.

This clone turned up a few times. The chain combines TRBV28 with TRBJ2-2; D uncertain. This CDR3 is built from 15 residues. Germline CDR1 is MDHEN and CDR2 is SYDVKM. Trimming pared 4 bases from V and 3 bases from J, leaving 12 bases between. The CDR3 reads CASSSGLIDTGELFF. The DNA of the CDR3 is TGTGCCAGCAGTTCAGGTCTAATAGACACCGGGGAGCTGTTTTTT.

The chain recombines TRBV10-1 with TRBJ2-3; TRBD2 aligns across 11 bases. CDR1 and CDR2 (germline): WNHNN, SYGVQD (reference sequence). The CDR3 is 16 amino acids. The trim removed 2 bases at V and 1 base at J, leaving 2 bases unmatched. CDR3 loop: CASSETSGRGTDTQYF. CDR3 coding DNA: TGCGCCAGCAGTGAGACTAGCGGGAGAGGCACAGATACGCAGTATTTT.

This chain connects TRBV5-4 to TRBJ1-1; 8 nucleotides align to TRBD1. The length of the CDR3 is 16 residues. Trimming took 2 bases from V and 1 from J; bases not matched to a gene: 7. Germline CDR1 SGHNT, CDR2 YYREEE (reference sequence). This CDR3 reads CASSFQTGTGNTEAFF. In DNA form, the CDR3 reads TGTGCCAGCAGCTTCCAAACCGGGACAGGGAACACTGAAGCTTTCTTT.